This T cell receptor beta chain is from a study of blood T cell repertoires in COVID-19. Study summary: From T cells, B-cell-depleted T cells, or PBMCs came the material, which was cDNA or gDNA.

The CDR3 runs to 15 residues. The J segment lost 5 bases and the V segment lost 8 bases, leaving 11 bases of the junction unmatched. Germline V gene data show CDR1 as GTSNPN and CDR2 as SVGIG (reference sequence). TCRdb keeps only in-frame clones here, not all; method: immunoSEQ multiplex PCR. Of a few hundred thousand clones listed, approximately 85% are singletons. This chain joins TRBV30 and TRBJ2-5; 13 bases line up with TRBD2. Sample: peripheral blood. The TCR comes from a human donor with COVID-19, enrolled during active disease. The donor label of this sample is uncertain. The CDR3 DNA reads TGTGCCGGACAACTAGCGGGAGGGCCGGGGGAGACCCAGTACTTC. Protein sequence: CAGQLAGGPGETQYF.